The rows below give T cell receptor beta chains drawn from one sample of a study of cytomegalovirus exposure and HLA in healthy donors. Here immunoSEQ multiplex PCR was the method, and the copy in TCRdb shows in-frame clones only, minus some. The sample shows approximately 280,000 clones, around 90% of them seen only once. Input material: PBMCs. The receptor set was obtained from a woman aged 18 to 35 in good health and CMV-seronegative. The CDR3 runs from the conserved cysteine through the conserved F or W. Fields, in order: V gene, CDR3 protein.

TRBV5-1 CASSLDLAYEQYF
TRBV2 CASSGDREKLFF
TRBV6-5 CASSYGTGPEQYF
TRBV2 CASSEIRLAGIYNEQFF
TRBV27 CASSLFGEQYF
TRBV29-1 CSVEDSRTDLYGYTF
TRBV2 CASSEVALRWGYTF
TRBV14 CASRLAGGETQYF
TRBV5-1 CASSLAQGGALSEAFF
TRBV21-1 CASSNTDIGCSNQPQHF
TRBV19 CASSTSQPSRGNSPLHF
TRBV5-4 CASNPGGDYGYTF
TRBV7-9 CASSNTRTAMTYEQYF
TRBV5-6 CASSLVPGGLYEQYF
TRBV7-2 CASSPTGGGVQPQHF
TRBV7-2 CASSLGGTSGGPLRDEQYF
TRBV5-1 CASSSLLAGADTQYF
TRBV19 CASSSRDSNSPLHF
TRBV7-9 CSSSDSVETQYF
TRBV28 CALRGAGGGDQPQHF
TRBV19 CASSMGLTETQYF
TRBV9 CASSAHATETNSPLHF
TRBV2 CASSPGGYQPQHF
TRBV20-1 CSVNSKNIQYF
TRBV13 CASSLEEQGEAFF
TRBV30 CAWSIPGKPYEQYF
TRBV30 CAWMASGDSQYF
TRBV7-7 CASSLDSGSHYEQYF
TRBV11-3 CASSFYGNLATNEKLFF
TRBV5-1 CASSLPSLTSGGMDTQYF
TRBV9 CASSVKRGGPETYNEQFF
TRBV6-6 CASSYSKEYQSYEQYF
TRBV6-4 CASSFFGGLNNEQFF
TRBV4-3 CASSQDWGRDEQYF
TRBV5-1 CASSLTTDNEQFF
TRBV10-3 CAISESGGNSPLHF
TRBV14 CASSYGTGRLTDTQYF
TRBV7-2 CASSWTGLGTEAFF
TRBV9 CASAATLNTGELFF
TRBV19 CASTLKIVRTEAFF
TRBV6-5 CASSPGGLNYGYTF
TRBV25-1 CASSEFSHNYGYTF
TRBV4-1 CASSVRGYGGDTQYF
TRBV10-1 CASSLTGGEQFF
TRBV6-5 CASSYSDRGTGNTIYF
TRBV9 CASSPSTHYNEQFF
TRBV4-1 CASSQASAGVKETQYF
TRBV5-4 CASSWEDAGYNEQFF
TRBV2 CASSATGGGHSNQPQHF
TRBV7-6 CASSPTGGSYGYTF
TRBV20-1 CSAPGPGELFF
TRBV5-6 CASSLVVAGPYNEQFF
TRBV13 CASSSTSTGGAGELFF
TRBV19 CATAEPALAKNIQYF
TRBV2 CASSEALGLEGGRGAGNIQYF